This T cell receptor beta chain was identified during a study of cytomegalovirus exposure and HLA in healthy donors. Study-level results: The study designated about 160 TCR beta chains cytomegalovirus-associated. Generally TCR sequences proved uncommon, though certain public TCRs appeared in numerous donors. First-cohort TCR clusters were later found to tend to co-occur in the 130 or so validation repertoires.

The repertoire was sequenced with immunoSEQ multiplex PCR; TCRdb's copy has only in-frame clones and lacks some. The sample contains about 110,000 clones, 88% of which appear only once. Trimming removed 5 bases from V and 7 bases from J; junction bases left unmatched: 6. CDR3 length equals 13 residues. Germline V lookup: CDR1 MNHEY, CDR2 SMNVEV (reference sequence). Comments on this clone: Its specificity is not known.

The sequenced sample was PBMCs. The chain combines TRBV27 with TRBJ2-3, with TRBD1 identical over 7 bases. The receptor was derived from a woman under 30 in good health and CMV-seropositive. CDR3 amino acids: CASSIRTGNTQYF. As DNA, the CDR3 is TGTGCCAGCAGTATACGGACAGGAAATACGCAGTATTTT.